This T cell receptor beta chain was identified during a study of blood T cell repertoires in COVID-19. Study in general: Samples taken during acute and convalescent COVID-19 were collected in the United States, Italy and Spain. Sources were T cells, B-cell-depleted T cells, or PBMCs; the material itself was cDNA or gDNA.

As handled by the study authors: Amplification of reference gene primers provided the estimated nucleated cell counts. Generated by immunoSEQ multiplex PCR, the TCRdb table keeps only in-frame clones and is missing some. The D gene and trimming were derived from the DNA, and the V and J assignments and clone size from that table. The profile shows 20,000 to 25,000 clones, approximately 83% of them singletons. Trimming removed 4 bases from V and 4 bases from J, with 11 bases in between. This CDR3 has 13 residues. Only a few counts were recorded for this clone. Sequences were obtained from peripheral blood. The chain links TRBV12-3 or TRBV12-4 to TRBJ2-7, with D perhaps TRBD1 (6 bases). This receptor was obtained from a man older than 75 with active or convalescent COVID-19. In DNA form, the CDR3 reads TGTGCCAGCAGTTCTTTCCAGGGGTACGAGCAGTACTTC. Its translation is CASSSFQGYEQYF.